These T cell receptor beta chains were read from a single sample in a study of cytomegalovirus exposure and HLA in healthy donors. TCRdb keeps only in-frame clones here, not all; method: immunoSEQ multiplex PCR. The sample records 120,000 or so clones, about three quarters being singletons. The sequencing sample was made of PBMCs. Receptor source: a woman aged 40 to 50 in good health and CMV-seropositive. The CDR3 runs from the conserved cysteine through the conserved F or W. D genes are given only for firm matches. A row's size may be missing; if present it is once, few, many or a size class.

d_gene	abundance	j_gene	v_gene	CDR3nt	CDR3aa
.	.	TRBJ2-7	TRBV9	TGTGCCAGCAGCGTCACAGACGGAATCTCCTACGAGCAGTACTTC	CASSVTDGISYEQYF
.	few	TRBJ1-4	TRBV6-1	TGTGCCAGCAGTGACGAGGCGCGGGAAAAACTGTTTTTT	CASSDEAREKLFF
.	few	TRBJ1-4	TRBV4-1	TGCGCCAGCAGCCAGCCCGGGTCAGAAAAACTGTTTTTT	CASSQPGSEKLFF
TRBD1	.	TRBJ1-3	TRBV5-1	TGCGCCAGCAGCTTGGACAGGGGTGGAAACACCATATATTTT	CASSLDRGGNTIYF
.	.	TRBJ2-7	TRBV2	TGTGCCAGCAGTGAAGCAGACTTACAGCAGTACTTC	CASSEADLQQYF
.	.	TRBJ2-5	TRBV7-9	TGTGCCAGCAGCCCCCTAACGGGGGTCCAAGAGACCCAGTACTTC	CASSPLTGVQETQYF
.	.	TRBJ1-1	TRBV7-8	TGTGCCAGCAGCCTAGAAGCTGACAGGAGCATGAACACTGAAGCTTTCTTT	CASSLEADRSMNTEAFF
.	.	TRBJ2-1	TRBV7-8	TGTGCCAGCAGCTTAGGAGAGGGAACGCAGTTCTTC	CASSLGEGTQFF
.	.	TRBJ1-6	TRBV6-1	TGTGCCGGGGGACTCATAAATTCACCCCTCCACTTT	CAGGLINSPLHF
.	.	TRBJ1-4	TRBV6-1	TGTGCCAGCAGTGATTATATGGCAGGGGATGAAAAACTGTTTTTT	CASSDYMAGDEKLFF
TRBD1	.	TRBJ2-7	TRBV7-9	TGTGCCAGCAGTTCGGGACAGTCCTCCTACGAGCAGTACTTC	CASSSGQSSYEQYF
.	.	TRBJ2-1	TRBV29-1	TGCAGCGTGACACTTTACAATGAGCAGTTCTTC	CSVTLYNEQFF
.	.	TRBJ1-1	TRBV6-5	TGTGCCAGCAGTTACTCCTTGGGGCAGATGGGCACTGAAGCTTTCTTT	CASSYSLGQMGTEAFF
.	.	TRBJ2-5	TRBV7-2	TGTGCCAGCAGCTACAGATGGGTTAAAGAGACCCAGTACTTC	CASSYRWVKETQYF
TRBD1	once	TRBJ1-5	TRBV4-2	TGTGCCAGCAGCCAAGTTCGGGGGGGCGACAGGGTGGGCAATCAGCCCCAGCATTTT	CASSQVRGGDRVGNQPQHF
TRBD2	.	TRBJ2-1	TRBV4-1	TGCGCCAGCAGCCACGGGACTAGCGGGACCTCCTACAATGAGCAGTTCTTC	CASSHGTSGTSYNEQFF
.	few	TRBJ1-1	TRBV11-2	TGTGCCAGCAGCTTTCAGGGTAGCTCTGAAGCTTTCTTT	CASSFQGSSEAFF
TRBD2	.	TRBJ2-3	TRBV5-6	TGTGCCAGCAGCTTCGGGAGGAGCACAGATACGCAGTATTTT	CASSFGRSTDTQYF
.	.	TRBJ1-3	TRBV5-1	TGCGCCAGCAGCTTGGAACCTGTAGGACACGACTCTGGAAACACCATATATTTT	CASSLEPVGHDSGNTIYF
.	.	TRBJ2-6	TRBV5-1	TGCGCCAGCAGCTTACGCGGGACTCCTAACTCTGGGGCCAACGTCCTGACTTTC	CASSLRGTPNSGANVLTF
TRBD1	once	TRBJ2-7	TRBV4-3	TGCGCCAGCAGCCAAGTGACAGGGCCCCCCTACGAGCAGTACTTC	CASSQVTGPPYEQYF
.	.	TRBJ2-5	TRBV5-4	TGTGCCAGCAGCTTGGAATTACAAGAGACCCAGTACTTC	CASSLELQETQYF
TRBD1	few	TRBJ1-1	TRBV5-8	TGTGCCAGCAGCCGACAGGGCTTCTCCTTCATGAACACTGAAGCTTTCTTT	CASSRQGFSFMNTEAFF
TRBD2	few	TRBJ2-7	TRBV19	TGTGCCAGTAGTGTCGGGAGGACTCTTGGCGAGCAGTACTTC	CASSVGRTLGEQYF
TRBD2	.	TRBJ2-2	TRBV5-4	TGTGCCAGCAAGGGGACTAGCACCGGGGAGCTGTTTTTT	CASKGTSTGELFF
TRBD1	few	TRBJ2-2	TRBV7-6	TGTGCCAGCAGCCAAACAGGGGTTTCCGGGGAGCTGTTTTTT	CASSQTGVSGELFF
TRBD1	.	TRBJ1-1	TRBV29-1	TGCAGCGGGACAGGGTGGAACACTGAAGCTTTCTTT	CSGTGWNTEAFF
.	.	TRBJ2-4	TRBV2	TGTGCCAGCAGTGAAGCGCTTCTGAACAGTAAAAAAAACATTCAGTACTTC	CASSEALLNSKKNIQYF
TRBD1	.	TRBJ1-1	TRBV5-1	TGCGCCAGCAGCGGGGGACAGGGAGGGACTGAAGCTTTCTTT	CASSGGQGGTEAFF
TRBD2	.	TRBJ2-7	TRBV7-9	TGTGCCAGCAGCCCCACTAGCGGACCTTCCTACGAGCAGTACTTC	CASSPTSGPSYEQYF
.	.	TRBJ1-2	TRBV5-8	TGTGCCAGCAGCTTTGACAGTCAGTCCTATGGCTACACCTTC	CASSFDSQSYGYTF
.	few	TRBJ1-1	TRBV29-1	TGCAGCGTTGAGGGTCAGGGGAGCACTGAAGCTTTCTTT	CSVEGQGSTEAFF
.	.	TRBJ2-2	TRBV20-1	TGCAGTGCCGCGAACACCGGGGAGCTGTTTTTT	CSAANTGELFF
TRBD1	.	TRBJ1-6	TRBV6-1	TGTGCCAGCAGTGAGGGACAGTATTCACCCCTCCACTTT	CASSEGQYSPLHF
.	.	TRBJ2-7	TRBV7-8	TGTGCCAGCAGCTTAGTAGGGGAATTAACCTACGAGCAGTACTTC	CASSLVGELTYEQYF